This T cell receptor (beta chain) was documented in a study of monozygotic twins with inflammatory bowel disease. RNA in its total form was extracted from whole blood, and T cells were not sorted. On this clonotype itself: As yet, its antigen is unknown.

Germline V CDR1 and CDR2: LGHDT, YNNKEL (reference sequence). The CDR3 sequence is 13 residues long. Researchers generated cDNA in eight separate reactions per sample. UMIs that had a 6-nucleotide sample barcode were put in using template switching. Reanalyzing the 5' RACE reads, TCRdb keeps one entry per CDR3 protein, without DNA. Here the sample table reports some 210,000 distinct CDR3 sequences. Study-wide results and limits: Perhaps reflecting limited power, concordant and discordant twins did not differ in repertoire similarity.

The sample comprised blood. This sequence originates from a human donor with ulcerative colitis or Crohn's disease, or a healthy co-twin of an affected twin (not recorded which). The rearrangement joins TRBV3-1 to TRBJ2-1; checking the TCRdb D call of TRBD1 is not possible without DNA. Here the CDR3 reads CASSERTNNEQFF.